The present TCR beta chain was sequenced within a study of T cell repertoires in aging, cancer and after chemotherapy. Germline V gives CDR1 SEHNR, CDR2 FQNEAQ (reference sequence). Trimming cost V 8 bases and J 0 bases, with 8 bases left between them. This CDR3 spans 14 amino acids. Peripheral blood genomic DNA, not sorted cells or RNA, was the template. This clonotype was seen a handful of times. Multiplex touch-down PCR with TRB-A/B primers amplified rearranged V-D-J TRB sequences. Each CDR3 protein is one row after TCRdb ran MiXCR on the multiplex PCR reads. The sample includes around 13,000 distinct CDR3 sequences, 26% of them seen just once.

The clonotype was recovered from a human donor in good health. This chain uses TRBV7-9 with TRBJ2-6; no clear D gene. Sequenced material: blood. CDR3 residues: CASERSSGANVLTF. In DNA form, the CDR3 reads TGTGCCAGCGAGAGAAGCTCTGGGGCCAACGTCCTGACTTTC.